Listed here are 15 T cell receptor beta chains from one sample, sequenced in a study of response to subunit inactivated influenza vaccine. TCRdb re-called the RT-PCR reads through MiXCR, storing one row per CDR3 protein. The table has about 580,000 distinct CDR3 sequences, 12% to 15% seen once; the top ten hold around 10%. Sequencing was performed on PBMCs from blood, taken roughly 12 days after vaccination. The receptors derive from a man aged 45-65 years who received an inactivated influenza vaccine.

This sequence joins TRBV20-1 and TRBJ2-1, with 9 positions matching TRBD2. CDR1 is DFQATT, CDR2 SNEGSKA, per germline (reference sequence). V gave up 1 base and J gave up 7 bases; unmatched junction bases: 8. The CDR3 runs 15 residues. CDR3 residues: CSARGTRGGRNEQFF. CDR3 DNA: TGCAGTGCTAGAGGGACGCGGGGGGGCCGTAATGAGCAGTTCTTC.

The sample holds many counts of this clonotype. The rearrangement links TRBV20-1 to TRBJ2-7, with D possibly being TRBD2 (6 bases). V dropped 3 bases and J dropped 2 bases, with 17 bases sitting between them. The germline V gene has CDR1 DFQATT and CDR2 SNEGSKA (reference sequence). The CDR3 totals 15 residues. CDR3 sequence: CSARQAGLTTYEQYF. In DNA, the CDR3 is TGCAGTGCTAGGCAAGCGGGCTTAACGACCTACGAGCAGTACTTC.

The sample holds a few counts of this clonotype. This chain connects TRBV7-7 to TRBJ2-2; maybe TRBD2 (6 bases). CDR1 SSHAT and CDR2 FNYEAQ come from the germline V gene (reference sequence). Trimming removed 5 bases from V and 9 bases from J, with 22 bases in between. The CDR3 extends over 16 amino acids. CDR3 nucleotide sequence: TGTGCCAGCAGCCCCTCTTCGGGGGAGATAACCCGGGAGCTGTTTTTT. As protein: CASSPSSGEITRELFF.

This rearrangement joins TRBV6-5 to TRBJ1-5, with D tentatively TRBD1 (6 bases). The germline gives CDR1 MNHEY, CDR2 SVGAGI. CDR3 length: 16 residues. The V end was cut by 0 bases, the J end by 6 bases, with 15 bases between. The CDR3 nucleotides are TGTGCCAGCAGTTACTCGACCGGGGGCCTCGGTCAGCCCCAGCATTTT. Amino acids: CASSYSTGGLGQPQHF.

This clonotype was seen many times. The V gene is TRBV5-1, the J gene TRBJ2-2, with 10 positions matching TRBD1. The germline V gene encodes CDR1 SGHRS and CDR2 YFSETQ. There are 16 residues in the CDR3. The junction had 6 bases not matched to a gene; V was cut back by 4 bases and J by 3 bases. CDR3 amino acids: CASSPRDRGYTGELFF. CDR3 DNA sequence: TGCGCCAGCAGCCCCCGGGACAGGGGTTACACCGGGGAGCTGTTTTTT.

This clonotype was observed a few times. The chain couples TRBV6-2 or TRBV6-3 to TRBJ2-4; D possibly corresponds to TRBD1 (6 bases). The length of the CDR3 is 18 residues. V lost 10 bases and J 0 bases, leaving 25 bases between the germline ends. Germline V gene data show CDR1 as MNHEY and CDR2 as SVGEGT. CDR3: CATASYLGGRLAKNIQYF. The CDR3 DNA reads TGTGCCACCGCGTCATACCTAGGGGGACGGTTAGCCAAAAACATTCAGTACTTC.

This sequence joins TRBV6-6 and TRBJ2-7, with a tentative D call TRBD1 (6 bases). This CDR3 comprises 12 residues. Germline V gene lookup returns CDR1 MNHNY and CDR2 SVGAGI (reference sequence). V gave up 6 bases and J gave up 6 bases, with 12 bases separating them. CDR3 sequence: CASSRTEGEQYF. CDR3 bases: TGTGCCAGCAGCCGGACAGAAGGCGAGCAGTACTTC.

The chain is built from TRBV4-3 and TRBJ2-4; D remains unclear. The V gene lost 4 bases and the J gene lost 9 bases, with 16 bases spanning the gap. In germline, CDR1 is LGHNA, CDR2 YSLEER. The CDR3 has 14 residues. CDR3 sequence: CASSPDPGLGIQYF. The CDR3 coding sequence is TGCGCCAGCAGCCCGGACCCCGGGCTCGGCATTCAGTACTTC.

This clonotype was seen more than once but under ten times. The rearrangement uses TRBV4-3 and TRBJ2-1; tentatively, D is TRBD2 (5 bases). The germline V gene encodes CDR1 LGHNA and CDR2 YSLEER. The CDR3 loop spans 14 amino acids. V was shortened by 3 bases and J by 8 bases, with 14 bases between the two germline ends. Written as DNA, the CDR3 is TGCGCCAGCAGCCAGGCCGGCAGAGGGTATGAGCAGTTCTTC. It codes for CASSQAGRGYEQFF.

This clonotype occurred a few times. The chain employs TRBV11-3 and TRBJ2-5, with D possibly matching TRBD1 (6 bases). Germline CDR1 SGHNT, CDR2 YENEEA. This CDR3 is built from 15 residues. V was clipped by 6 bases and J by 1 base, with 15 bases between them. CDR3 residues: CASSHTGTPQETQYF. The CDR3 nucleotides read TGTGCCAGCAGTCATACCGGGACACCCCAAGAGACCCAGTACTTC.

This clonotype came up a few times. The chain carries TRBV28 and TRBJ2-7; D is possibly TRBD2 (6 bases). V gave up 8 bases and J gave up 4 bases, with 18 bases separating them. The CDR3 runs to 14 residues. The germline CDR1 and CDR2 sequences are MDHEN and SYDVKM. In nucleotides, the CDR3 is TGTGCCAGCGGGGGGTCGGCAGAAGTTTACGAGCAGTACTTC. As protein: CASGGSAEVYEQYF.

This clonotype has ten or more counts. The gene calls are TRBV6-6 and TRBJ2-2, with a tentative D call TRBD2 (5 bases). This CDR3 comprises 13 residues. V lost 5 bases and J 5 bases, leaving 9 bases between the germline ends. Per the germline V gene, CDR1 is MNHNY and CDR2 is SVGAGI (reference sequence). CDR3 region: CASSRDRTGELFF. The CDR3 nucleotides read TGTGCCAGCAGTCGGGATCGTACCGGGGAGCTGTTTTTT.

The chain has TRBV25-1 and TRBJ1-4, with D maybe TRBD1 (5 bases). The CDR3 runs 16 residues. V was trimmed by 4 bases and J by 0 bases, leaving 12 bases between them. Looked up from germline, CDR1 is MGHDK and CDR2 is SYGVNS. The CDR3 bases are TGTGCCAGCAGTGGAGACAGATCTGCAACTAATGAAAAACTGTTTTTT. Protein product: CASSGDRSATNEKLFF.

A few counts support this clonotype. The chain links TRBV11-2 to TRBJ2-6; D may correspond to TRBD1 or TRBD2 (5 bases each). The CDR3 covers 18 residues. Trimming stripped 8 bases from V and 4 bases from J, with 24 bases between. Germline assignment: CDR1 SGHAT and CDR2 FQNNGV. The CDR3 DNA sequence: TGTGCCAGCGTACCCCTCAGGGACCACCCGAGGGGGGCCAACGTCCTGACTTTC. Translating gives CASVPLRDHPRGANVLTF.

This clonotype was observed a few times. This chain links TRBV20-1 with TRBJ2-2; 7 bases line up with TRBD2. The CDR3 is 15 residues long. Trimming at V came to 3 bases and at J to 2 bases, leaving 6 bases not matched to a gene. CDR1 and CDR2 (germline): DFQATT, SNEGSKA (reference sequence). CDR3 nucleotides: TGCAGTGCTAGCCCAGCGGGACTAAACACCGGGGAGCTGTTTTTT. Protein sequence: CSASPAGLNTGELFF.